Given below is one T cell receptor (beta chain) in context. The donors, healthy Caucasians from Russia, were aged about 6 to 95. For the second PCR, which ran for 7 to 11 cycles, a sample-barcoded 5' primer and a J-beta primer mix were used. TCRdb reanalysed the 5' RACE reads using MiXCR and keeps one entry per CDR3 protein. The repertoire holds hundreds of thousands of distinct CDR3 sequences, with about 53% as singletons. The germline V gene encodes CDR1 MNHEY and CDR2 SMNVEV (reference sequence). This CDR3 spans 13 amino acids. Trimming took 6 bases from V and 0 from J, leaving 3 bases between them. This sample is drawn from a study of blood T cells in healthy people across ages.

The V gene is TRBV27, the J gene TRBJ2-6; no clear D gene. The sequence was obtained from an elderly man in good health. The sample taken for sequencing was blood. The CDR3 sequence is CASRVSGANVLTF. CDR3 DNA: TGTGCCAGCAGAGTCTCTGGGGCCAACGTCCTGACTTTC.